The source of this T cell receptor (beta chain) is a study of blood T cell repertoires in COVID-19. Study summary: COVID-19 samples collected from the United States, Italy and Spain covered acute and convalescent phases. Nucleic acid was either cDNA or gDNA, and it came from T cells, B-cell-depleted T cells, or PBMCs.

In the original workflow: From reference gene primer amplification, estimates of nucleated cell counts were derived. The table came from immunoSEQ multiplex PCR; TCRdb's copy has only in-frame clones and leaves some out. D and trimming were read from the DNA, whereas the V and J calls and clone size are those reported in that table. The repertoire includes some 250,000 clones, roughly 80% of them detected once, and around 4% sits in the top ten. Looked up from germline, CDR1 is MNHEY and CDR2 is SVGAGI. V dropped 0 bases and J dropped 2; count of bases not matched to a gene: 2. CDR3 length equals 15 residues.

Sequenced input: peripheral blood. This receptor was taken from a man between 60 and 75 years old with acute or convalescent COVID-19. The chain has TRBV6-5 and TRBJ2-7; TRBD1 matches at 9 bases. In DNA form, the CDR3 reads TGTGCCAGCAGTTACTCCGACAGGGGGGCCTACGAGCAGTACTTC. Translated: CASSYSDRGAYEQYF.